This T cell receptor (beta chain) was sequenced in a study of PD-L1 blockade in urothelial cancer. As for the study in general: From 2014, patients received atezolizumab, given as 1,200 mg intravenously every 3 weeks. At 3 weeks (second dose) and 6 weeks after starting treatment, blood was analyzed. Across blood samples, T cells had a median count of about 150,000.

Only in-frame clones appear in the TCRdb table, and some are missing; sequencing was by immunoSEQ multiplex PCR. The sample yields 55,000 to 70,000 clones, roughly 84% seen once. CDR1 and CDR2 from the germline V gene are MNHEY and SVGAGI. The CDR3 is 12 residues long. V lost 6 bases, J lost 3 bases, and 9 bases lay in between. Sequencing used PBMCs, obtained around atezolizumab (anti-PD-L1) treatment. The receptor was derived from a man aged 45-65 years with urothelial cancer. The chain employs TRBV6-5 and TRBJ2-7; D is ambiguous. The CDR3 loop reads CASRDTNYEQYF. As DNA, the CDR3 is TGTGCCAGCAGAGACACAAACTACGAGCAGTACTTC.